This TCR beta chain was recovered during a study of blood T cell repertoires in COVID-19. As for the study in general: The United States, Italy and Spain provided the acute and convalescent COVID-19 samples. Sources were T cells, B-cell-depleted T cells, or PBMCs; the material itself was cDNA or gDNA.

The CDR3 loop spans 13 amino acids. Trimming removed 6 bases at V and 8 bases at J, with 14 bases between. Germline CDR1 is MNHNY and CDR2 is SVGAGI (reference sequence). Original handling: Estimation of nucleated cell counts relied on the amplification of reference gene primers. Assay: immunoSEQ multiplex PCR; the TCRdb copy retains only in-frame clones and omits some. That table supplies the V and J calls and clone size; D and trimming were determined from the DNA. The table shows 210,000 or so clones, with 70% to 85% occurring only once. It was during active infection that Seattle patients were enrolled and then longitudinally followed.

Sequenced input: peripheral blood. The TCR originated in a woman of 80 years or more with COVID-19, enrolled during active disease. The rearrangement uses TRBV6-6 and TRBJ2-1; tentatively, D is TRBD2 (6 bases). In DNA form, the CDR3 reads TGTGCCAGCAGCCCACCGGGGGTGGATGAGCAGTTCTTC. Protein sequence: CASSPPGVDEQFF.